This T cell receptor beta chain was profiled in a study of T cells after yellow fever vaccination. Study-wide context: Fractions of low cell number were prepared using SMART-Seq v4 Ultra Low Input. The study's findings and limits: On re-exposure, the response was weaker but peaked faster, at day 5 versus 15. Once the booster was given, most primary-vaccination clones reappeared, at about 97% for CD4 and more than 85% for CD8.

TCRdb re-called the 5' RACE reads through MiXCR, storing one row per CDR3 protein. The repertoire holds about 30,000 distinct CDR3 sequences, with roughly 4.5% as singletons. This clonotype was seen ten or more times. Its matching antigen is unknown. V gave up 0 bases and J gave up 5 bases, with 13 bases separating them. The CDR3 consists of 14 residues. The germline CDR1 and CDR2 sequences are DFQATT and SNEGSKA (reference sequence). This sample comprised CD8+ T cells sorted from PBMCs, obtained 5 days after the yellow fever booster vaccination. The chain employs TRBV20-1 and TRBJ2-5; D unresolved. The source is a man aged 25 to 45 who received the YFV17D yellow fever vaccine. The CDR3 DNA follows: TGCAGTGCTAGAGATCAACTGGGATGGGAGACCCAGTACTTC. It yields the protein CSARDQLGWETQYF.